This record looks at one T cell receptor beta chain sequence and its context. Antigen unknown. This entry is derived from a study of cytomegalovirus exposure and HLA in healthy donors. The primer mix had 60 Vbeta and 13 Jbeta primers. Authors' data handling: A later analysis tallied tens of millions of unique TCR beta chains, approximately 11 million of them shared. Measured with immunoSEQ multiplex PCR; TCRdb has only the in-frame clones, and not every one. V and J calls and clone size are as listed in that table; D and trimming were resolved from the DNA. The sample includes 75,000 to 95,000 clones, under 80% seen only once; the top ten take roughly 6.8%. Between the trimmed V and J ends, which lost 4 bases and 2 bases, there was a span of 18 bases. The CDR3 totals 16 residues. Germline V gene lookup returns CDR1 MNHEY and CDR2 SMNVEV (reference sequence). Whole-study results and caveats: In a later analysis, HLA-C alleles had the fewest associated TCRs, DRB1 alleles the most. Rarity held for most TCR sequences, but there were some public TCRs that occurred in many donors.

All donors participated as healthy donors of bone marrow. The sequence came from a woman in her twenties or thirties in good health and CMV-seronegative. What was sequenced was PBMCs. This sequence joins TRBV27 and TRBJ2-7; maybe TRBD2 (6 bases). In nucleotides, the CDR3 is TGTGCCAGCAGTTCAAGGCCTGGGACTGGAGCCTACGAGCAGTACTTC. Translating it yields CASSSRPGTGAYEQYF.